Listed below are T cell receptor beta chains from one sample, sequenced in a study of shared clonotypes between healthy human individuals. Produced via immunoSEQ multiplex PCR; TCRdb's table is partial and in-frame only. The sample has about 680,000 clones, about 90% seen once. The sequenced sample was naive CD8+ T cells sorted from blood. The source of these receptors is a man aged 30 to 39 in good health. CDR3s include the opening cysteine and the closing phenylalanine or tryptophan. D genes are given only for firm matches. The size entry is marked missing in some rows and otherwise reads once, few, many or a size class.

D,V,J,size,DNA,CDR3
TRBD2,TRBV27,TRBJ2-1,-,TGTGCCAGCAGTTTGACCACGACTAGCGGAAGTAAGCAGTTCTTC,CASSLTTTSGSKQFF
-,TRBV6-1,TRBJ2-3,once,TGTGCCAGCAGGGGGGGTATGCCGCGCACAGATACGCAGTATTTT,CASRGGMPRTDTQYF
-,TRBV28,TRBJ1-3,-,TGTGCCAGCAGCCGAGGTGGAAACACCATATATTTT,CASSRGGNTIYF
TRBD2,TRBV30,TRBJ2-1,-,TGTGCCTGCCTTACTAGCGGAGTGTTGGGGCAGTTCTTC,CACLTSGVLGQFF
-,TRBV7-9,TRBJ2-5,-,TGTGCCAGCAGCCGGCTGGCGCAGGGCCAAGAGACCCAGTACTTC,CASSRLAQGQETQYF
TRBD1,TRBV29-1,TRBJ2-5,-,TGCAGCGTTGACGGGACAGGGAAAGGCACGGTCGCGGAGACCCAGTACTTC,CSVDGTGKGTVAETQYF
-,TRBV7-6,TRBJ2-2,-,TGTGCCAGCAGCTTAATGTGGTCCTCGAACACCGGGGAGCTGTTTTTT,CASSLMWSSNTGELFF
-,TRBV15,TRBJ2-7,-,TGTGCCACCAGCACCGAGGGTGGTAGCAACGAGCAGTACTTC,CATSTEGGSNEQYF
TRBD2,TRBV28,TRBJ2-6,once,TGTGCTTCGGGACTAGCGGGAGCTGGGGCCAACGTCCTGACTTTC,CASGLAGAGANVLTF
-,TRBV11-2,TRBJ2-7,-,TGTGCCAGCAGCTTAGACGGGTACGAGCAGTACTTC,CASSLDGYEQYF
TRBD2,TRBV28,TRBJ2-3,-,TGTGCCAGCAGTTTAGGGTCGCTAGCGGTCACAGATACGCAGTATTTT,CASSLGSLAVTDTQYF
-,TRBV7-9,TRBJ2-3,-,TGTGCCAGCAGCTTAGTAGAGGGGCAGTCGGATACGCAGTATTTT,CASSLVEGQSDTQYF
-,TRBV7-6,TRBJ1-1,-,TGTGCCAGCAGCGAGGAGGTCCTAACTGAAGCTTTCTTT,CASSEEVLTEAFF
TRBD2,TRBV7-2,TRBJ2-7,-,TGTGCCAGCAGCTTCGCTTTCGTAGCGGGAGAGGACGAGCAGTACTTC,CASSFAFVAGEDEQYF
TRBD2,TRBV27,TRBJ2-7,-,TGTGCCAGCAGTTTACTTCTAGCGGGGGCGGTTTTGAACGAGCAGTACTTC,CASSLLLAGAVLNEQYF
-,TRBV6-1,TRBJ1-2,-,TGTGCCAGCAGTGGCCACATGGATTACAGGTACCCGAACTATGGCTACACCTTC,CASSGHMDYRYPNYGYTF
-,TRBV6-6,TRBJ1-1,few,TGTGCCAGCAGCAAACAGGCCTGGGACACTGAAGCTTTCTTT,CASSKQAWDTEAFF
-,TRBV9,TRBJ2-1,-,TGTGCCAGCAGTTTTACAGGGTACAATGAGCAGTTCTTC,CASSFTGYNEQFF
TRBD1,TRBV7-9,TRBJ2-7,-,TGTGCCAGCAGCCCGGGACAGGGACCCAACGAGCAGTACTTC,CASSPGQGPNEQYF
-,TRBV9,TRBJ1-1,-,TGTGCCAGCAGCCGAGTAGCGGGGTACGGCACTGAAGCTTTCTTT,CASSRVAGYGTEAFF
TRBD2,TRBV7-9,TRBJ2-1,once,TGTGCCAGCAGCCGCCCGGATAGCGGGAGGGCCTGGAATGAGCAGTTCTTC,CASSRPDSGRAWNEQFF
TRBD2,TRBV27,TRBJ2-7,-,TGTGCCAGCAGTCAAATTTCTAGCGGAGGCTACGAGCAGTACTTC,CASSQISSGGYEQYF
TRBD2,TRBV7-9,TRBJ2-7,-,TGTGCCAGCAGCCTCTCGACTAGCGGGAGCTCCTACGAGCAGTACTTC,CASSLSTSGSSYEQYF
TRBD1,TRBV5-4,TRBJ1-3,many,TGTGCCAGCAGCGGCACCGGGACAGGCGCTCCTTTATCTGGAAACACCATATATTTT,CASSGTGTGAPLSGNTIYF
TRBD1,TRBV27,TRBJ2-7,-,TGTGCCAGCAGTTTATCTGGTGGGGACAGGGGGCTATACGAGCAGTACTTC,CASSLSGGDRGLYEQYF
-,TRBV14,TRBJ2-1,-,TGTGCCAGCAAGGGAAGCGGCTACAATGAGCAGTTCTTC,CASKGSGYNEQFF
TRBD1,TRBV7-9,TRBJ2-2,-,TGTGCCAGCAGTCCTTCGGGACAGAGGAACACCGGGGAGCTGTTTTTT,CASSPSGQRNTGELFF
-,TRBV27,TRBJ2-7,-,TGTGCCAGCAGTTTGGCAGGGAGTAACTACGAGCAGTACTTC,CASSLAGSNYEQYF
-,TRBV9,TRBJ2-2,-,TGTGCCAGCAGCGTAGGCACAACCGGGGAGCTGTTTTTT,CASSVGTTGELFF